Listed here are 26 T cell receptor beta chains from one sample, sequenced in a study of T cells in Graves' hyperthyroidism and ophthalmopathy. There were TCR beta CDR3 regions amplified from RNA transcripts. Initially, a first-round RT-PCR of the TCR CDR3 employed the HTBI primer set. From the multiplex PCR reads, TCRdb called clonotypes with MiXCR, one entry per CDR3 protein. The top ten clones hold under 35% of a sample with around 240,000 distinct CDR3 sequences, about 16% of them seen once. Sequencing input: blood. The receptors stem from a woman between 18 and 29 years old with Graves' ophthalmopathy.

V is TRBV25-1 and J is TRBJ1-3; possibly TRBD1 for D (5 bases). There are 14 residues in the CDR3. The germline CDR1 and CDR2 sequences are MGHDK and SYGVNS. V lost 3 bases, J lost 3 bases, and 9 bases lay in between. CDR3 sequence reads: CASSDRGYGNTIYF. The CDR3 DNA follows: TGTGCCAGCAGTGATAGGGGATATGGAAACACCATATATTTT.

This rearrangement joins TRBV7-9 to TRBJ1-3, with TRBD1 as a possible D gene (6 bases). The CDR3 spans 13 residues. Germline-derived CDR1 and CDR2 are SEHNR and FQNEAQ (reference sequence). V lost 6 bases and J 2 bases, leaving 8 bases between the germline ends. The chain's CDR3 is CASRAGAGNTIYF. The CDR3 DNA sequence: TGTGCCAGCAGGGCAGGGGCTGGAAACACCATATATTTT.

This clonotype was seen ten or more times. The rearrangement joins TRBV7-2 to TRBJ2-1; D is unresolved. Trimming removed 1 base from V and 5 bases from J, with 9 bases in between. The CDR3 contains 14 residues. CDR1 SGHTA and CDR2 FQGNSA come from the germline V gene. This CDR3 is CASSLGLSNNEQFF. CDR3 DNA sequence: TGTGCCAGCAGCTTAGGGCTTTCCAACAATGAGCAGTTCTTC.

V gene TRBV12-3 or TRBV12-4 combines with J gene TRBJ2-1, with TRBD2 matching 8 bases. The V segment lost 5 bases and the J segment 6 bases; nucleotides outside the gene matches: 12. The CDR3 is 16 residues long. CDR3 region: CASSPAGGAHVNEQFF. The DNA for the CDR3 is TGTGCCAGCAGTCCTGCCGGGGGGGCTCATGTCAATGAGCAGTTCTTC.

The sample holds many counts of this clonotype. The rearrangement joins TRBV7-9 to TRBJ1-2; perhaps TRBD1 as D (5 bases). Per germline, CDR1 SEHNR and CDR2 FQNEAQ (reference sequence). The CDR3 covers 15 residues. The ends were cut back, 4 bases at V and 0 bases at J, with 12 bases in the middle. The CDR3 nucleotides read TGTGCCAGCAGCTCCCGGGACCGACCTAACTATGGCTACACCTTC. Its translation: CASSSRDRPNYGYTF.

The table lists this clonotype with many counts. This chain uses TRBV4-3 with TRBJ2-2; TRBD2 might be the D (6 bases). The V end lost 4 bases, the J end lost 4 bases, and 10 bases lay between the germline ends. This CDR3 has 14 residues. Germline-derived CDR1 and CDR2 are LGHNA and YSLEER. CDR3 bases: TGCGCCAGCAGCCGCCTAGCGTCCACCGGGGAGCTGTTTTTT. Translated: CASSRLASTGELFF.

This clonotype appeared many times. This chain's CDR3 is CASSFLAGVVDTQYF. CDR3 DNA: TGTGCCAGCAGCTTTTTAGCGGGAGTTGTGGATACGCAGTATTTT. The rearrangement joins TRBV7-9 to TRBJ2-3; 9 nucleotides align to TRBD2. Germline trimming cut 3 bases from V and 6 bases from J; bases unmatched to any gene: 7. Per the germline V gene, CDR1 is SEHNR and CDR2 is FQNEAQ (reference sequence). The length of the CDR3 is 15 residues. The full variable domain, in which reference TRBV7-9 and TRBJ2-3 provide the parts outside the CDR3, is DTGVSQNPRHKITKRGQNVTFRCDPISEHNRLYWYRQTLGQGPEFLTYFQNEAQLEKSRLLSDRFSAERPKGSFSTLEIQRTEQGDSAMYLCASSFLAGVVDTQYFGPGTRLTVL.

This clonotype was counted many times. The chain has TRBV2 and TRBJ2-7, with a tentative D call TRBD1 (5 bases). CDR3 size: 12 residues. Germline V gene lookup returns CDR1 SNHLY and CDR2 FYNNEI. V was cut by 7 bases and J by 2 bases, with 9 bases left in between. CDR3 loop: CASTAGPYEQYF. CDR3 nucleotides: TGTGCCAGCACCGCAGGGCCCTACGAGCAGTACTTC.

This clonotype was counted a few times. A much bigger clone sits one base away, suggesting this may be a read error. The V call is TRBV27, the J call TRBJ1-2, with TRBD1 identical over 7 bases. There are 13 residues in the CDR3. CDR1 is MNHEY and CDR2 is SMNVEV in the germline V gene (reference sequence). For the CDR3, the DNA is TGTGCCGGCAGTTATACAGGGGACTATGGCTACACCTTC. Amino acid sequence: CAGSYTGDYGYTF.

This clonotype showed up many times. This chain links TRBV7-9 with TRBJ2-3; D might be TRBD2 (6 bases). The CDR3 loop spans 16 amino acids. Between the trimmed V and J ends, which lost 1 base and 0 bases, there was a span of 11 bases. CDR1 and CDR2 from the germline V gene are SEHNR and FQNEAQ (reference sequence). CDR3 in amino acids: CASSLGAGTSTDTQYF. DNA for the CDR3: TGTGCCAGCAGCTTAGGGGCGGGGACTAGCACAGATACGCAGTATTTT.

This clonotype was counted at least ten times. The chain recombines TRBV11-2 with TRBJ1-2; no firm D call. Germline V CDR1 and CDR2: SGHAT, FQNNGV. The CDR3 extends over 13 amino acids. The ends were cut back, 1 base at V and 8 bases at J, with 11 bases in the middle. CDR3 in DNA: TGTGCCAGCAGCTTAGTTCCAGGCGAAGGCTACACCTTC. Residues: CASSLVPGEGYTF.

This clonotype was found many times. The rearrangement joins TRBV30 to TRBJ1-3, with TRBD1 matching 7 bases. Germline CDR1 GTSNPN, CDR2 SVGIG (reference sequence). The CDR3 runs 14 residues. J gave up 4 bases and V 5 bases, and 8 bases lay outside the gene matches. The CDR3 nucleotides are TGTGCCTGGTATAAGGGACAGAACGGAAACACCATATATTTT. It yields the protein CAWYKGQNGNTIYF.

The rearrangement joins TRBV5-6 to TRBJ1-2, with TRBD1 as a possible D gene (5 bases). The CDR3 loop spans 12 amino acids. V dropped 7 bases and J dropped 8 bases, with 15 bases sitting between them. Germline V CDR1 and CDR2: SGHDT, YYEEEE. CDR3 sequence (DNA): TGTGCCAGCGGGCCTCGGGGCGGCGGCTACACCTTC. Its protein is CASGPRGGGYTF.

On this clonotype: It may be a read error: a sequence one base away is much more abundant. V and J are TRBV15 and TRBJ2-5; D gene ambiguous. The CDR3 length is 14 residues. CDR1 and CDR2 from the germline V gene are LNHNV and YYDKDF (reference sequence). Between the trimmed V and J ends, which lost 5 bases and 5 bases, there was a span of 15 bases. The CDR3 here is CATSRGWIAETQYF. The CDR3 coding sequence is TGTGCCACCAGCCGTGGTTGGATCGCGGAGACCCAGTACTTC.

This clonotype occurred many times. V and J are TRBV11-2 and TRBJ1-2; TRBD1 matches at 10 bases. Germline V lookup: CDR1 SGHAT, CDR2 FQNNGV. V gave up 5 bases and J gave up 6 bases; unmatched junction bases: 9. The CDR3 totals 15 residues. The DNA for the CDR3 is TGTGCCAGCAGCCACGGGACAGGGGACTTACATGGCTACACCTTC. Its translation: CASSHGTGDLHGYTF. Drawing the rest from reference TRBV11-2 and TRBJ1-2, the complete variable domain is EAGVAQSPRYKIIEKRQSVAFWCNPISGHATLYWYQQILGQGPKLLIQFQNNGVVDDSQLPKDRFSAERLKGVDSTLKIQPAKLEDSAVYLCASSHGTGDLHGYTFGSGTRLTVV.

This clonotype was seen many times. This chain joins TRBV5-4 and TRBJ2-1; D uncertain. Germline CDR1 reads SGHNT; CDR2 reads YYREEE (reference sequence). V lost 2 bases, J lost 0 bases, and 9 bases lay in between. This CDR3 is built from 15 residues. The CDR3 sequence: CASSFKLLSYNEQFF. The DNA for the CDR3 is TGTGCCAGCAGCTTCAAACTCCTCTCCTACAATGAGCAGTTCTTC.

This clonotype was seen repeatedly, ten times or more. The V call is TRBV2, the J call TRBJ1-2, with D unclear. The V and J ends lost 4 bases and 4 bases respectively, with 13 bases between them. The germline CDR1 and CDR2 sequences are SNHLY and FYNNEI. CDR3 length equals 14 residues. In DNA, the CDR3 is TGTGCCAGCAGTGCATCGGAGTTCGGCTATGGCTACACCTTC. It encodes CASSASEFGYGYTF.

This clonotype was recorded at least ten times. The CDR3 DNA follows: TGTGCCAGCAGCGTAGGGGGTAGCGGGGGGGCCTATACGCAGTATTTT. Its protein is CASSVGGSGGAYTQYF. V is TRBV9 and J is TRBJ2-3; 11 bases agree with TRBD2. There are 16 residues in the CDR3. The germline V gene has CDR1 SGDLS and CDR2 YYNGEE. V lost 0 bases, J lost 7 bases, and 7 bases stayed unmatched.

As concerns this clonotype: This may stem from a read error, because a much larger clone lies one nucleotide away. No conserved phenylalanine or tryptophan is present at the end of the CDR3, so a read error is the likely explanation. This chain links TRBV9 with TRBJ2-5; TRBD2 might be the D (6 bases). Trimming cost V 4 bases and J 5 bases, with 18 bases left between them. Germline V gene lookup returns CDR1 SGDLS and CDR2 YYNGEE. The CDR3 contains 15 residues. CDR3 sequence reads: CASSSRAGTGETQYL. In DNA, the CDR3 is TGTGCCAGCAGCTCGAGGGCGGGGACGGGGGAGACCCAGTACCTC.

This clonotype was seen many times. J is TRBJ1-2 and V is TRBV7-9, with D possibly TRBD1 on 5 matching bases. Looked up from germline, CDR1 is SEHNR and CDR2 is FQNEAQ (reference sequence). V lost 4 bases to trimming and J lost 4 bases, with 10 bases between them. The CDR3 is 13 amino acids. The CDR3 loop reads CASSSPGGYGYTF. The CDR3 DNA follows: TGTGCCAGCAGCTCGCCCGGGGGCTATGGCTACACCTTC.

The J gene is TRBJ2-7, the V gene TRBV28; TRBD2 agrees at 9 bases. V shed 7 bases, J shed 4 bases, and the junction held 14 bases outside the gene matches. This CDR3 contains 16 residues. The germline CDR1 and CDR2 sequences are MDHEN and SYDVKM. The CDR3 DNA reads as TGTGCCAGCAACCCAACGGTGAGGACTAGCGTTTACGAGCAGTACTTC. Its protein is CASNPTVRTSVYEQYF.

This clonotype occurred many times. The chain employs TRBV5-1 and TRBJ1-2, with TRBD1 matching 8 bases. V lost 3 bases, J lost 4 bases, and 5 bases stayed unmatched. Germline lookup yields CDR1 SGHRS and CDR2 YFSETQ. The CDR3 runs 14 residues. The CDR3 DNA sequence: TGCGCCAGCAGCTGGAACAGGGGGGCCTATGGCTACACCTTC. Its translation is CASSWNRGAYGYTF. The full variable domain, with the rest looked up from reference TRBV5-1 and TRBJ1-2, is KAGVTQTPRYLIKTRGQQVTLSCSPISGHRSVSWYQQTPGQGLQFLFEYFSETQRNKGNFPGRFSGRQFSNSRSEMNVSTLELGDSALYLCASSWNRGAYGYTFGSGTRLTVV.

Many counts were recorded for this clonotype. The chain joins TRBV2 to TRBJ2-2; 9 bases map to TRBD2. Germline V CDR1 and CDR2: SNHLY, FYNNEI. Trimming took 6 bases from V and 2 from J; bases not matched to a gene: 10. The CDR3 is 17 amino acids. The CDR3 DNA is TGTGCCAGCAGCCCCTGGACTAGCGAGTTAAACACCGGGGAGCTGTTTTTT. Residues: CASSPWTSELNTGELFF. Full variable domain (outside the CDR3, taken from reference TRBV2 and TRBJ2-2): EPEVTQTPSHQVTQMGQEVILRCVPISNHLYFYWYRQILGQKVEFLVSFYNNEISEKSEIFDDQFSVERPDGSNFTLKIRSTKLEDSAMYFCASSPWTSELNTGELFFGEGSRLTVL.

This clonotype was picked up many times. This rearrangement joins TRBV5-1 to TRBJ2-5; the D call may be TRBD1 or TRBD2 (7 bases each). The V end lost 1 base, the J end lost 2 bases, and 21 bases lay between the germline ends. Germline CDR1 and CDR2: SGHRS and YFSETQ. The CDR3 runs to 18 residues. CDR3 sequence (DNA): TGCGCCAGCAGCTTGAAACAGGGGAGGGAAGGGTGGCAAGAGACCCAGTACTTC. Its protein is CASSLKQGREGWQETQYF.

The table lists this clonotype with many counts. This chain links TRBV6-2 or TRBV6-3 with TRBJ2-5, with D perhaps given as TRBD1 or TRBD2 (5 bases each). The CDR3 extends over 15 amino acids. Germline loops: CDR1 MNHEY, CDR2 SVGEGT. V was pared by 2 bases and J by 5 bases, with 15 bases between. Here the CDR3 DNA reads TGTGCCAGCAGTTACGGAGGCAGGGTAGGGGAGACCCAGTACTTC. Its translation is CASSYGGRVGETQYF.

The chain has TRBV11-2 and TRBJ1-1; no reliable D call. V was cut by 6 bases and J by 0 bases, with 14 bases left in between. The CDR3 loop spans 15 amino acids. Germline V CDR1 and CDR2: SGHAT, FQNNGV. CDR3 bases: TGTGCCAGCAGGGGTTTCGAGGGCATGAACACTGAAGCTTTCTTT. This codes for CASRGFEGMNTEAFF.